One and the same sample provided the 29 T cell receptor beta chains below, sequenced in a study of T cells after yellow fever vaccination. TCRdb ran MiXCR on the 5' RACE reads and lists one entry per CDR3 protein. The data show about 200,000 distinct CDR3 sequences, 3.2% seen once. The material was CD4+ T cells sorted from PBMCs, obtained 10 days after the yellow fever booster vaccination. These receptors were collected from a man younger than 35 who received the YFV17D yellow fever vaccine.

V gene TRBV20-1 combines with J gene TRBJ1-1; the D gene is possibly TRBD1 (5 bases). This CDR3 has 14 amino acids. Trimming removed 5 bases at V and 1 base at J, with 14 bases between. Per germline, CDR1 DFQATT and CDR2 SNEGSKA (reference sequence). In nucleotides, the CDR3 is TGCAGTGCTGGGAGTTGGAGGGGGAACACTGAAGCTTTCTTT. It encodes CSAGSWRGNTEAFF.

At least ten counts were recorded for this clonotype. The chain links TRBV5-1 to TRBJ2-1, with D perhaps matching TRBD1 or TRBD2 (5 bases each). Germline assignment: CDR1 SGHRS and CDR2 YFSETQ. V lost 5 bases, J lost 2 bases, and 11 bases lay in between. The CDR3 contains 14 residues. The CDR3 spells CASRGEAAYNEQFF. CDR3 nucleotide sequence: TGCGCCAGCAGAGGGGAAGCGGCCTACAATGAGCAGTTCTTC.

This rearrangement joins TRBV12-3 or TRBV12-4 to TRBJ2-3; D call uncertain. The V and J ends lost 6 bases and 0 bases respectively, with 10 bases between them. CDR3 length equals 14 residues. The CDR3, as DNA: TGTGCCAGCAGCCCCGGACCCAGCACAGATACGCAGTATTTT. The encoded protein is CASSPGPSTDTQYF.

This clonotype was seen at least ten times. This chain links TRBV11-2 with TRBJ2-6; D unresolved. Trimming removed 1 base from V and 3 bases from J, with 7 bases in between. The CDR3 consists of 15 residues. CDR1 is SGHAT, CDR2 FQNNGV, per germline. The CDR3 nucleotides are TGTGCCAGCAGCTTAGGAGGCCATGGGGCCAACGTCCTGACTTTC. Its translation is CASSLGGHGANVLTF.

The chain uses TRBV5-6 and TRBJ1-2, with D unresolved. The CDR3 contains 12 residues. V was pared by 0 bases and J by 6 bases, with 6 bases between. CDR1 is SGHDT, CDR2 YYEEEE, per germline. The CDR3 DNA reads as TGTGCCAGCAGCTTGGGGACGGATGGCTACACCTTC. Translated: CASSLGTDGYTF.

There are many counts of this clonotype. The chain combines TRBV7-2 with TRBJ2-5, with D possibly being TRBD2 (6 bases). The CDR3 has 13 amino acids. Trimming cost V 8 bases and J 0 bases, with 10 bases left between them. The germline CDR1 and CDR2 sequences are SGHTA and FQGNSA. Here the CDR3 reads CASSRDHQETQYF. In DNA, the CDR3 is TGTGCCAGCTCGCGGGACCACCAAGAGACCCAGTACTTC.

Many counts were recorded for this clonotype. The rearrangement joins TRBV15 to TRBJ2-5; possibly TRBD2 for D (7 bases). Germline CDR1 reads LNHNV; CDR2 reads YYDKDF (reference sequence). This CDR3 is built from 14 residues. V dropped 4 bases and J dropped 4 bases, with 13 bases sitting between them. CDR3: CATSKGGGGETQYF. In DNA form, the CDR3 reads TGTGCCACCAGCAAAGGAGGGGGGGGAGAGACCCAGTACTTC.

There are a few counts of this clonotype. The chain joins TRBV7-9 to TRBJ2-7; maybe TRBD2 (6 bases). Germline CDR1 SEHNR, CDR2 FQNEAQ (reference sequence). This CDR3 has 14 amino acids. V was clipped by 6 bases and J by 1 base, with 13 bases between them. The CDR3 loop reads CASSAGYQSYEQYV. CDR3 bases: TGTGCCAGCAGTGCGGGGTACCAGTCCTACGAGCAGTACGTC.

This clonotype came up many times. The chain combines TRBV4-3 with TRBJ2-3, with 11 bases that match TRBD1. The germline gives CDR1 LGHNA, CDR2 YSLEER. This CDR3 is 16 amino acids long. V lost 1 base and J lost 2; bases outside the gene matches: 2. As DNA, the CDR3 is TGCGCCAGCAGCCAAGGGACAGGGGGCTTCACAGATACGCAGTATTTT. This codes for CASSQGTGGFTDTQYF.

This clonotype showed up many times. The chain combines TRBV12-3 or TRBV12-4 with TRBJ2-5; D ambiguous. Trimming pared 7 bases from V and 5 bases from J, leaving 14 bases between. This CDR3 spans 13 amino acids. In nucleotides, the CDR3 is TGTGCCAGCACCTACGAGGTTCGGGAGACCCAGTACTTC. Protein sequence: CASTYEVRETQYF.

This clonotype occurred many times. The chain joins TRBV11-2 to TRBJ2-2, with D unresolved. V lost 3 bases, J lost 4 bases, and 6 bases lay in between. This CDR3 comprises 13 residues. Germline CDR1 and CDR2: SGHAT and FQNNGV. The CDR3 spells CASSFISTGELFF. CDR3 bases: TGTGCCAGCAGCTTCATATCCACCGGGGAGCTGTTTTTT.

This clonotype was counted ten times or more. The V gene is TRBV30, the J gene TRBJ2-1, with a tentative D call TRBD2 (5 bases). There are 12 residues in the CDR3. Between the trimmed V and J ends, which lost 0 bases and 6 bases, there was a span of 6 bases. The germline V gene has CDR1 GTSNPN and CDR2 SVGIG (reference sequence). The CDR3 nucleotides are TGTGCCTGGAGTGTACGGGGCAATGAGCAGTTCTTC. Amino acids: CAWSVRGNEQFF. Complete variable domain (other parts from reference TRBV30 and TRBJ2-1): SQTIHQWPATLVQPVGSPLSLECTVEGTSNPNLYWYRQAAGRGLQLLFYSVGIGQISSEVPQNLSASRPQDRQFILSSKKLLLSDSGFYLCAWSVRGNEQFFGPGTRLTVL.

This clonotype was picked up many times. V usage is TRBV29-1 and J usage is TRBJ1-1, with 7 bases aligning to TRBD1. V lost 7 bases, J lost 5 bases, and 7 bases stayed unmatched. This CDR3 is 12 amino acids long. Germline CDR1 SQVTM, CDR2 ANQGSEA. Here the CDR3 DNA reads TGCAGCGCCAATTCAGGGGGGACTGAAGCTTTCTTT. It translates to CSANSGGTEAFF.

At least ten counts were recorded for this clonotype. The chain has TRBV6-6 and TRBJ2-1, with D hard to call. The CDR3 consists of 12 residues. Trimming stripped 7 bases from V and 5 bases from J, with 9 bases between. Per the germline V gene, CDR1 is MNHNY and CDR2 is SVGAGI (reference sequence). The CDR3 is CASTVLDNEQFF. In nucleotides, the CDR3 is TGTGCCAGCACCGTATTAGACAATGAGCAGTTCTTC.

The rearrangement links TRBV6-5 to TRBJ1-1; unclear D gene. Germline assignment: CDR1 MNHEY and CDR2 SVGAGI. The V gene lost 5 bases and the J gene lost 10 bases, with 14 bases spanning the gap. The CDR3 has 12 residues. The CDR3 here is CASSQNRGRAFF. For the CDR3, the DNA is TGTGCCAGCAGTCAGAACCGAGGGAGAGCTTTCTTT.

The chain employs TRBV14 and TRBJ2-2; D is uncertain. The CDR3 extends over 13 amino acids. Germline V gene lookup returns CDR1 SGHDN and CDR2 FVKESK. Trimming removed 4 bases at V and 1 base at J, with 4 bases between. DNA of the CDR3: TGTGCCAGCAGCCCGCAGAACACCGGGGAGCTGTTTTTT. Translation: CASSPQNTGELFF.

A few counts support this clonotype. The chain couples TRBV19 to TRBJ2-2, with TRBD1 as a possible D gene (6 bases). CDR3 length: 13 amino acids. V lost 7 bases, J lost 3 bases, and 9 bases lay in between. CDR1 LNHDA and CDR2 SQIVND come from the germline V gene (reference sequence). As DNA, the CDR3 is TGTGCCAGTAATAACAGGGACACCGGGGAGCTGTTTTTT. The encoded protein is CASNNRDTGELFF.

This clonotype has at least ten counts. This chain connects TRBV5-1 to TRBJ2-3, with D perhaps being TRBD1 or TRBD2 (5 bases each). The germline CDR1 and CDR2 sequences are SGHRS and YFSETQ. Trimming took 7 bases from V and 4 from J, leaving 13 bases between them. The CDR3 loop spans 13 amino acids. CDR3 DNA sequence: TGCGCCAGCCCCCCCCGGGGCCCAGATACGCAGTATTTT. Translated, it gives CASPPRGPDTQYF.

This clonotype was detected only a few times. The chain has TRBV2 and TRBJ2-7; maybe TRBD2 (6 bases). V shed 2 bases and J shed 4 bases, with 15 bases lying between them. Germline CDR1 is SNHLY and CDR2 is FYNNEI. This CDR3 has 15 residues. As DNA, the CDR3 is TGTGCCAGCAGTGAATCCTGGGGAGGTCCTTACGAGCAGTACGTC. It codes for CASSESWGGPYEQYV.

This clonotype was seen more than once but under ten times. The J gene is TRBJ1-1, the V gene TRBV28, with 10 positions matching TRBD1. The germline V gene encodes CDR1 MDHEN and CDR2 SYDVKM. Trimming took 6 bases from V and 10 from J; bases not matched to a gene: 8. This CDR3 comprises 13 residues. The CDR3 DNA follows: TGTGCCAGCAGCTCCCGGGACAGGGGACGAGCTTTCTTT. It encodes CASSSRDRGRAFF.

This sequence joins TRBV5-1 and TRBJ1-2; D remains ambiguous. Germline CDR1 reads SGHRS; CDR2 reads YFSETQ. Trimming pared 2 bases from V and 5 bases from J, leaving 10 bases between. The CDR3 is 13 residues long. The CDR3 is CASSLDAGYGYTF. The CDR3 bases are TGCGCCAGCAGCTTAGATGCGGGGTATGGCTACACCTTC. Filled out from reference TRBV5-1 and TRBJ1-2, the complete variable domain reads KAGVTQTPRYLIKTRGQQVTLSCSPISGHRSVSWYQQTPGQGLQFLFEYFSETQRNKGNFPGRFSGRQFSNSRSEMNVSTLELGDSALYLCASSLDAGYGYTFGSGTRLTVV.

This clonotype was observed many times. The chain carries TRBV10-3 and TRBJ1-5; D unresolved. The V and J ends lost 6 bases and 1 base respectively, with 7 bases between them. Germline CDR1 is ENHRY and CDR2 is SYGVKD. This CDR3 comprises 13 residues. The CDR3: CAISGGSNQPQHF. CDR3 coding DNA: TGTGCCATCAGCGGAGGGAGCAATCAGCCCCAGCATTTT.

This chain joins TRBV25-1 and TRBJ1-2; D is unclear. Germline V gene sequence: CDR1 MGHDK, CDR2 SYGVNS. CDR3 length: 13 residues. Trimming shortened V by 5 bases and J by 6 bases, and 13 bases separated the two germline ends. CDR3 sequence reads: CASSRARTDGYTF. In DNA form, the CDR3 reads TGTGCCAGCAGTCGGGCGAGGACCGATGGCTACACCTTC.

The table lists this clonotype with many counts. The genes are TRBV7-2 and TRBJ2-3; TRBD1 or TRBD2 may be the D gene (5 bases each). V was trimmed by 4 bases and J by 3 bases, leaving 14 bases between them. The CDR3 contains 15 residues. CDR1 is SGHTA, CDR2 FQGNSA, per germline. The CDR3 sequence is CASSYPGTLTDTQYF. Here the CDR3 DNA reads TGTGCCAGCAGCTACCCCGGGACGTTGACAGATACGCAGTATTTT.

This clonotype has ten or more counts. V usage is TRBV7-2 and J usage is TRBJ2-7, with no clear D. The germline V gene has CDR1 SGHTA and CDR2 FQGNSA. Trimming took off 8 bases at V and 0 bases at J, with 11 bases between the two ends. This CDR3 contains 13 residues. The CDR3 loop reads CASRRVSSYEQYV. CDR3 DNA sequence: TGTGCCAGCCGCCGCGTGAGCTCCTACGAGCAGTACGTC.

This clonotype appeared a few times. This chain connects TRBV5-1 to TRBJ2-2; weak D call: TRBD2 (6 bases). Germline CDR1 SGHRS, CDR2 YFSETQ. The CDR3 length is 15 residues. Trimming left V 4 bases short and J 0 bases short, with 10 bases between. The DNA of the CDR3 is TGCGCCAGCAGCCTCCCGGGAGCGAACACCGGGGAGCTGTTTTTT. Protein product: CASSLPGANTGELFF.

This clonotype was found a few times. V and J are TRBV12-3 or TRBV12-4 and TRBJ2-4, with TRBD2 matching over 7 bases. The CDR3 length is 17 residues. The trim removed 4 bases at V and 0 bases at J, leaving 9 bases unmatched. CDR3 coding DNA: TGTGCCAGCAGTTCGTGGCTAGCGGCATTAGCCAAAAACATTCAGTACTTC. This encodes CASSSWLAALAKNIQYF.

At least ten counts were recorded for this clonotype. V gene TRBV18 combines with J gene TRBJ1-2; 7 bases are shared with TRBD1. CDR3 length: 14 residues. The ends lost 6 bases at V and 8 bases at J; junction bases unmatched: 12. CDR1 KGHSH and CDR2 LQKENI come from the germline V gene. CDR3 protein: CASSPPGQQGGYTF. CDR3 DNA sequence: TGTGCCAGCTCGCCCCCGGGACAGCAAGGGGGCTACACCTTC.

This clonotype was recorded a few times. The rearrangement joins TRBV30 to TRBJ1-2; no firm D call. Trimming removed 2 bases at V and 5 bases at J, with 6 bases between. CDR3 length: 11 residues. The germline V gene has CDR1 GTSNPN and CDR2 SVGIG (reference sequence). The CDR3: CAWSRAYGYTF. The CDR3 nucleotides are TGTGCCTGGAGTAGGGCGTATGGCTACACCTTC.